This T cell receptor beta chain was sequenced for a study of beta chain features in type 1 diabetes. Study-level background: Patients looked much like healthy donors when it came to age, gender and cell yields.

TCRB transcripts that were expressed got sequenced, as all of the isolated RNA had been reverse transcribed. Sequencing was performed with immunoSEQ multiplex PCR; in TCRdb, only in-frame clones are kept and a portion is missing. The sample carries 40,000 to 45,000 clones, about half recorded once. Each population that was sorted was more than 95% pure. This clone showed up just once. Antigen specificity is unknown. There are 17 residues in the CDR3. After removal of 5 bases from V and 2 bases from J, the junction contained 8 bases not matched to a gene. The germline V gene encodes CDR1 LNHNV and CDR2 YYDKDF (reference sequence). Study-wide findings and caveats: Sequencing used cDNA, and cells with high TCR expression could therefore be over-represented. At VDJ recombination sites, type 1 diabetes patients had fewer insertions and more deleted nucleotides.

The sample consisted of central memory CD4+ T cells from blood. The sequence came from a woman aged 18-29 years in good health. The genes are TRBV15 and TRBJ2-3; 12 bases align to TRBD2. CDR3 loop: CATSGGTSGPHTDTQYF. For the CDR3, the DNA is TGTGCCACCAGCGGAGGGACTAGCGGGCCCCACACAGATACGCAGTATTTT.